This is a list of T cell receptor beta chains from one sample in a study of cytomegalovirus exposure and HLA in healthy donors. Assay: immunoSEQ multiplex PCR; the TCRdb copy retains only in-frame clones and omits some. In the table there are 90,000 to 150,000 clones, approximately 81% of which are singletons. Sequenced sample: PBMCs. These receptors originate from a woman aged 40 to 49 in good health and CMV-seronegative. Both conserved end residues are part of each CDR3. The order of the fields is clone size, D gene, J gene, V gene, CDR3 DNA, CDR3 protein. A D gene is named only where the DNA matches it firmly. Clone sizes are given selectively: once, few, many, or a class where the clone is expanded.

clone size: .
D gene: TRBD2
J gene: TRBJ2-1
V gene: TRBV2
CDR3 DNA: TGTGCCAGCGGGCCGACTAGCGGGAGCGAGAATGAGCAGTTCTTC
CDR3 protein: CASGPTSGSENEQFF

clone size: once
D gene: .
J gene: TRBJ2-3
V gene: TRBV4-2
CDR3 DNA: TGTGCCAGCAGCCCCCCAGGCGTCTCTAGCACAGATACGCAGTATTTT
CDR3 protein: CASSPPGVSSTDTQYF

clone size: .
D gene: .
J gene: TRBJ2-3
V gene: TRBV4-1
CDR3 DNA: TGCGCCAGCAGCCTCGAGGGAGGTCTCCTCACAGATACGCAGTATTTT
CDR3 protein: CASSLEGGLLTDTQYF

clone size: once
D gene: TRBD1
J gene: TRBJ2-3
V gene: TRBV7-9
CDR3 DNA: TGTTCCAGCAGCTTACAGGGGGCAGATACGCAGTATTTT
CDR3 protein: CSSSLQGADTQYF

clone size: .
D gene: TRBD2
J gene: TRBJ2-1
V gene: TRBV5-6
CDR3 DNA: TGTGCCAGCAGCTCCGGACTAGCGGGCCCCTACAATGAGCAGTTCTTC
CDR3 protein: CASSSGLAGPYNEQFF

clone size: .
D gene: TRBD2
J gene: TRBJ2-1
V gene: TRBV7-8
CDR3 DNA: TGTGCCAGCAGCCGGGTTTCCGGGGGGACGAATGAGCAGTTCTTC
CDR3 protein: CASSRVSGGTNEQFF

clone size: few
D gene: .
J gene: TRBJ1-2
V gene: TRBV2
CDR3 DNA: TGTGCCAGCAGCGTCGACAGGATAAACTATGGCTACACCTTC
CDR3 protein: CASSVDRINYGYTF

clone size: .
D gene: .
J gene: TRBJ1-1
V gene: TRBV18
CDR3 DNA: TGTGCCAGCTCACTATCGACAGACTTACCCACTGAAGCTTTCTTT
CDR3 protein: CASSLSTDLPTEAFF

clone size: .
D gene: .
J gene: TRBJ2-1
V gene: TRBV5-1
CDR3 DNA: TGCGCCAGCAGCTTGGCACCTCCGGATGAGCAGTTCTTC
CDR3 protein: CASSLAPPDEQFF

clone size: once
D gene: .
J gene: TRBJ2-1
V gene: TRBV25-1
CDR3 DNA: TGTGCCAGCAGTGTTGGGCAGGTCGGCTACAATGAGCAGTTCTTC
CDR3 protein: CASSVGQVGYNEQFF

clone size: .
D gene: TRBD2
J gene: TRBJ2-1
V gene: TRBV29-1
CDR3 DNA: TGCAGCGTTATGGGACTAGCGGGTTACAATGAGCAGTTCTTC
CDR3 protein: CSVMGLAGYNEQFF

clone size: .
D gene: TRBD1
J gene: TRBJ1-2
V gene: TRBV6-5
CDR3 DNA: TGTGCCAGCCGGGGACAGGGGGCGATCTACACCTTC
CDR3 protein: CASRGQGAIYTF

clone size: .
D gene: .
J gene: TRBJ2-7
V gene: TRBV29-1
CDR3 DNA: TGCAGCGTTGACGGCGTTGGAGACCCTAACTCCTACGAGCAGTACTTC
CDR3 protein: CSVDGVGDPNSYEQYF

clone size: .
D gene: TRBD2
J gene: TRBJ2-1
V gene: TRBV2
CDR3 DNA: TGTGCCAGCAGTTTCTTCCCGAGCGGGGGGTTCTCCTACAATGAGCAGTTCTTC
CDR3 protein: CASSFFPSGGFSYNEQFF

clone size: .
D gene: .
J gene: TRBJ2-7
V gene: TRBV9
CDR3 DNA: TGTGCCAGCAGCCCCAGCTTAGGGACCCGGGGGATCGAGCAGTACTTC
CDR3 protein: CASSPSLGTRGIEQYF

clone size: .
D gene: TRBD1
J gene: TRBJ2-7
V gene: TRBV6-6
CDR3 DNA: TGTGCCAGCAGTTACGGGACAGGGACCTACGAGCAGTACTTC
CDR3 protein: CASSYGTGTYEQYF

clone size: .
D gene: .
J gene: TRBJ2-2
V gene: TRBV6-6
CDR3 DNA: TGTGCCAGCACCCTATCCCGTACCGGGGAGCTGTTTTTT
CDR3 protein: CASTLSRTGELFF

clone size: .
D gene: .
J gene: TRBJ2-1
V gene: TRBV1
CDR3 DNA: TGCACCAGCAGCCCAGGACTAGCGGGGGGGGTTGAGCAGTTCTTC
CDR3 protein: CTSSPGLAGGVEQFF

clone size: .
D gene: TRBD1
J gene: TRBJ1-2
V gene: TRBV19
CDR3 DNA: TGTGCCAGTAGTATGACAGGGTCATCTTATGGCTACACCTTC
CDR3 protein: CASSMTGSSYGYTF

clone size: .
D gene: .
J gene: TRBJ2-7
V gene: TRBV5-1
CDR3 DNA: TGCGCCAGCAGCTTAGCCAGGGGACCCTACGAGCAGTACTTC
CDR3 protein: CASSLARGPYEQYF

clone size: few
D gene: .
J gene: TRBJ2-2
V gene: TRBV23-1
CDR3 DNA: TGCGCCAGCAGTATACAGAAAACAAGGACCGGGGAGCTGTTTTTT
CDR3 protein: CASSIQKTRTGELFF

clone size: .
D gene: .
J gene: TRBJ2-1
V gene: TRBV7-9
CDR3 DNA: TGTGCCAGCAGCTCGGACTTTATGGCCGGGTTTGATGAGCAGTTCTTC
CDR3 protein: CASSSDFMAGFDEQFF

clone size: .
D gene: .
J gene: TRBJ1-2
V gene: TRBV15
CDR3 DNA: TGTGCCACCAGCAGAGATCAGGGGAGACTACCCTCCTATGGCTACACCTTC
CDR3 protein: CATSRDQGRLPSYGYTF

clone size: .
D gene: .
J gene: TRBJ1-2
V gene: TRBV30
CDR3 DNA: TGTGCCTGGAGTGGGGCCTACTATGGCTACACCTTC
CDR3 protein: CAWSGAYYGYTF

clone size: .
D gene: TRBD1
J gene: TRBJ1-5
V gene: TRBV19
CDR3 DNA: TGTGCCAGTAGTGTACAGGGGAATCAGCCCCAGCATTTT
CDR3 protein: CASSVQGNQPQHF

clone size: .
D gene: .
J gene: TRBJ1-1
V gene: TRBV6-6
CDR3 DNA: TGTGCCAGCAGTCACAGACAGGCGGGGAACACTGAAGCTTTCTTT
CDR3 protein: CASSHRQAGNTEAFF